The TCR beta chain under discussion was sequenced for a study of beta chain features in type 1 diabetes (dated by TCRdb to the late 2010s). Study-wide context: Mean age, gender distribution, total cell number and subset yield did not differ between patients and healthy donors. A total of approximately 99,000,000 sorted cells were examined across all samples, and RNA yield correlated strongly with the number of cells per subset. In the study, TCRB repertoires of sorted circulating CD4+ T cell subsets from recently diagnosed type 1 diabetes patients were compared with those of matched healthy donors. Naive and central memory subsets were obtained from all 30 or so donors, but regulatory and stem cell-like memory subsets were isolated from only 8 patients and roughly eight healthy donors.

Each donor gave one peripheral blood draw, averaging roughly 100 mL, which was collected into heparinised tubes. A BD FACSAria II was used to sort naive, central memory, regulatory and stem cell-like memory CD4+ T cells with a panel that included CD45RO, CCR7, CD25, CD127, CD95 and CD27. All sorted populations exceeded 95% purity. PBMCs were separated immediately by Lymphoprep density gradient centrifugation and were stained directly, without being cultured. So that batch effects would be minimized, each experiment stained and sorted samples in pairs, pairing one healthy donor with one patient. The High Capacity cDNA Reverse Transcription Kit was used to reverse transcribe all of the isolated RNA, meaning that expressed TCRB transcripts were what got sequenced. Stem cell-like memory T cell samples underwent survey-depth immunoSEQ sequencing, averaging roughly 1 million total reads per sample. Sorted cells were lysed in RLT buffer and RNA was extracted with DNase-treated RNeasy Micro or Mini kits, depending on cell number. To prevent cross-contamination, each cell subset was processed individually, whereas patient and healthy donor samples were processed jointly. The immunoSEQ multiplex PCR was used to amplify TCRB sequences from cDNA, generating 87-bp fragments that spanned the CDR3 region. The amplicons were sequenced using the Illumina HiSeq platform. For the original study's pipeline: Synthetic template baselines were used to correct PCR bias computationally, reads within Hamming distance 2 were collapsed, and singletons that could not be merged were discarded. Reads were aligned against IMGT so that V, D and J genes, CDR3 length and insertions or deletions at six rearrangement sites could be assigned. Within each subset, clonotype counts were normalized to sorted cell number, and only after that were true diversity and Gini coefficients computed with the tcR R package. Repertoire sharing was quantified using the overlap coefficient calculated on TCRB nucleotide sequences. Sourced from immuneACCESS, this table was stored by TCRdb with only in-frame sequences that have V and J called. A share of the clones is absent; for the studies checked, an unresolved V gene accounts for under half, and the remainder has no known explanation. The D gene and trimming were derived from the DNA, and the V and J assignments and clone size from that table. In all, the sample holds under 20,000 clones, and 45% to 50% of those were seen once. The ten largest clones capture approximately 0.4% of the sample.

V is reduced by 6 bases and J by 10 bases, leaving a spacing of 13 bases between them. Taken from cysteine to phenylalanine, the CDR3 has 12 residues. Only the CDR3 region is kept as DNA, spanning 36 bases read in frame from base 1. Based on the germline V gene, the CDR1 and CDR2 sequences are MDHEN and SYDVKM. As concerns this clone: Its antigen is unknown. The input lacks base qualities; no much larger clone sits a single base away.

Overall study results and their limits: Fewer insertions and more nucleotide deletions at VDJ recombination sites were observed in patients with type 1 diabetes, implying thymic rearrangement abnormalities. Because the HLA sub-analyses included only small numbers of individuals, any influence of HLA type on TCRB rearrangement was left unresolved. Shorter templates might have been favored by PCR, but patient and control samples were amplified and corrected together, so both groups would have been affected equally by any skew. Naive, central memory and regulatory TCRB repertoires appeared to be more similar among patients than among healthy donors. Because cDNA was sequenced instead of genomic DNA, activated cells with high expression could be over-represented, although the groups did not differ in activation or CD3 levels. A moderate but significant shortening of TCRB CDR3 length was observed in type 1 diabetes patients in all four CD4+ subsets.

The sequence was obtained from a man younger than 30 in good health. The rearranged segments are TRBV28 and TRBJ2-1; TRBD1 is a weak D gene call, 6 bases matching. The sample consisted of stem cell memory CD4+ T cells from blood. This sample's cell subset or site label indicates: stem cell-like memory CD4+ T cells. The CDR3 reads CASRYSGTEQFF. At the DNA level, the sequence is TGTGCCAGCAGATACTCCGGGACAGAGCAGTTCTTC.